This T cell receptor (beta chain) was sequenced for a study of OX40 agonist ivuxolimab in advanced cancers. Study background: Ivuxolimab, an agonist antibody against OX40 (CD134), was given to patients. Partial responses occurred in Three dose-escalation patients, one with hepatocellular carcinoma and two with cutaneous melanoma.

Sequencing was performed with immunoSEQ multiplex PCR; in TCRdb, only in-frame clones are kept and a portion is missing. The sample holds approximately 71,000 clones, roughly 84% seen once. This CDR3 has 14 amino acids. The V and J ends lost 9 bases and 9 bases, in that order; junction bases with no gene match: 6. CDR1 is MDHEN and CDR2 is SYDVKM in the germline V gene. Any history of autoimmune disease or systemic immunosuppression disqualified patients. Blood sampling took place at baseline, cycle 4 day 1, and cycle 7 day 1. This clone was found once. Sequencing was performed on CD4+ or CD8+ T cells sorted from blood, taken in a trial of the OX40 agonist ivuxolimab. The chain is built from TRBV28 and TRBJ1-6; 12 bases fit TRBD1. The TCR originated in an adult with an advanced solid tumor such as melanoma, head and neck, liver or kidney cancer. CDR3 sequence: CASSPGQGASPLHF. The CDR3 region has the DNA TGTGCCAGTTCCCCGGGACAGGGGGCTTCACCCCTCCACTTT.